The 32 T cell receptor beta chains listed next were all sequenced from one sample in a study of radiation and T cells in renal cell carcinoma. Data came from immunoSEQ multiplex PCR; TCRdb stores just in-frame clones and leaves some out. This sample has 100,000 to 150,000 clones, with around 89% found just once. Described time point: blood 2 weeks post-SBRT. The treatment is: 15 Gy SBRT to primary tumor, nephrectomy 4 weeks later. Source: blood, taken from a patient whose treatment included radiotherapy and nephrectomy. These TCRs come from a woman aged 70-85 years with renal cell carcinoma.

The chain links TRBV5-1 to TRBJ2-7; a possible D gene is TRBD2 (7 bases). The CDR3 has 16 amino acids. Trimming stripped 3 bases from V and 0 bases from J, with 16 bases between. Germline CDR1 and CDR2: SGHRS and YFSETQ. CDR3 in amino acids: CASSSPGGGGSYEQYF. CDR3 DNA: TGCGCCAGCAGCTCCCCCGGGGGCGGGGGCTCCTACGAGCAGTACTTC.

V gene TRBV7-2 combines with J gene TRBJ2-5, with 9 bases identical to TRBD2. Germline V gives CDR1 SGHTA, CDR2 FQGNSA. V was clipped by 5 bases and J by 5 bases; unmatched bases: 12. CDR3 length: 16 residues. The CDR3 nucleotides are TGTGCCAGCAGCCTGGCGGGCGGCGGGGGGGCGGAGACCCAGTACTTC. Its translation is CASSLAGGGGAETQYF.

The chain links TRBV13 to TRBJ2-7; 7 bases align to TRBD1. There are 13 residues in the CDR3. The V gene end was trimmed by 5 bases and the J gene end by 3 bases; junction bases not matched to a gene: 4. Looked up from germline, CDR1 is PRHDT and CDR2 is FYEKMQ (reference sequence). In nucleotides, the CDR3 is TGTGCCAGCAGCCAGGGACAGAACTACGAGCAGTACTTC. Its translation is CASSQGQNYEQYF.

The rearrangement uses TRBV19 and TRBJ1-4, with 9 bases identical to TRBD1. Germline assignment: CDR1 LNHDA and CDR2 SQIVND (reference sequence). This CDR3 is 15 amino acids long. Trimming took 4 bases from V and 5 from J; bases not matched to a gene: 5. CDR3: CASSTATGGNEKLFF. CDR3 coding DNA: TGTGCCAGTAGTACCGCGACAGGGGGGAATGAAAAACTGTTTTTT.

The gene calls are TRBV28 and TRBJ2-1; D might be TRBD1 (6 bases). Trimming stripped 10 bases from V and 7 bases from J, with 14 bases between. The V gene's germline CDR1 is MDHEN and CDR2 SYDVKM. The CDR3 totals 12 residues. The CDR3 sequence: CATYRVGNEQFF. The CDR3 DNA sequence: TGTGCCACTTACAGGGTAGGAAATGAGCAGTTCTTC.

This clone was picked up a small number of times. The chain employs TRBV14 and TRBJ2-3; no reliable D call. Deletions cut 1 base from V and 5 bases from J, with 4 bases between. The CDR3 loop spans 12 amino acids. Germline-derived CDR1 and CDR2 are SGHDN and FVKESK. CDR3 loop: CASSQAGDTQYF. CDR3 DNA: TGTGCCAGCAGCCAAGCGGGAGATACGCAGTATTTT.

The gene calls are TRBV13 and TRBJ2-5, with 7 bases that match TRBD1. The CDR3 loop spans 16 amino acids. The germline V gene encodes CDR1 PRHDT and CDR2 FYEKMQ (reference sequence). Trimming cost V 6 bases and J 3 bases; bases outside gene matches: 13. The CDR3 is CASRRVRGGSEETQYF. For the CDR3, the DNA is TGTGCCAGCAGGCGCGTCAGAGGGGGCTCGGAAGAGACCCAGTACTTC.

The chain joins TRBV19 to TRBJ2-1; TRBD1 matches at 7 bases. Germline loops: CDR1 LNHDA, CDR2 SQIVND (reference sequence). With 3 bases clipped from V and 0 bases from J, the junction kept 5 bases outside the gene matches. The CDR3 spans 16 residues. The DNA for the CDR3 is TGTGCCAGTAGTATGTGGGGACAGAGCTCCTACAATGAGCAGTTCTTC. Translation: CASSMWGQSSYNEQFF.

A single count supports this clone. The CDR3 DNA sequence: TGTGCCAGCAGCCTATCGGGCACCGGGGAGCTGTTTTTT. It is translated as CASSLSGTGELFF. This rearrangement joins TRBV5-4 to TRBJ2-2, with unresolved D. The length of the CDR3 is 13 residues. V was clipped by 4 bases and J by 4 bases, with 8 bases between them. CDR1 SGHNT and CDR2 YYREEE come from the germline V gene (reference sequence). The variable domain in full, with the rest retrieved from reference TRBV5-4 and TRBJ2-2, is ETGVTQSPTHLIKTRGQQVTLRCSSQSGHNTVSWYQQALGQGPQFIFQYYREEENGRGNFPPRFSGLQFPNYSSELNVNALELDDSALYLCASSLSGTGELFFGEGSRLTVL.

This clone appeared a single time. The chain uses TRBV2 and TRBJ2-1, with TRBD2 identical over 7 bases. V lost 5 bases to trimming and J lost 10 bases; unmatched junction nucleotides: 2. Germline loops: CDR1 SNHLY, CDR2 FYNNEI. This CDR3 region has 11 residues. The CDR3 spells CASSSRGEQFF. Written as DNA, the CDR3 is TGTGCCAGCAGTTCGCGGGGGGAGCAGTTCTTC.

The rearrangement links TRBV6-5 to TRBJ1-2; 7 bases match TRBD1. Germline V gene sequence: CDR1 MNHEY, CDR2 SVGAGI. The length of the CDR3 is 14 residues. Germline trimming cut 2 bases from V and 8 bases from J; bases unmatched to any gene: 8. CDR3 DNA sequence: TGTGCCAGCAGTTACCAACAGGGGTTCGGGGGCTACACCTTC. Protein sequence: CASSYQQGFGGYTF.

The rearrangement joins TRBV28 to TRBJ2-7; D ambiguous. Trimming shortened V by 6 bases and J by 1 base, and 13 bases separated the two germline ends. The CDR3 totals 14 residues. In germline, CDR1 is MDHEN, CDR2 SYDVKM. The CDR3 reads CASSQIGPSYEQYF. The CDR3 region has the DNA TGTGCCAGCAGCCAGATAGGGCCTTCCTACGAGCAGTACTTC. The full variable domain, completed using reference TRBV28 and TRBJ2-7, is DVKVTQSSRYLVKRTGEKVFLECVQDMDHENMFWYRQDPGLGLRLIYFSYDVKMKEKGDIPEGYSVSREKKERFSLILESASTNQTSMYLCASSQIGPSYEQYFGPGTRLTVT.

The V gene is TRBV7-6, the J gene TRBJ2-1; 11 nucleotides align to TRBD2. Trimming removed 5 bases from V and 8 bases from J; junction bases left unmatched: 5. Per germline, CDR1 SGHVS and CDR2 FNYEAQ. The CDR3 loop spans 14 amino acids. CDR3 residues: CASSRLAGGDEQFF. The CDR3 DNA follows: TGTGCCAGCAGCCGTCTAGCGGGGGGAGATGAGCAGTTCTTC.

The V and J genes are TRBV7-6 and TRBJ1-5, with D perhaps TRBD1 (5 bases). With 5 bases removed from V and 9 bases from J, the gap between germline ends came to 14 bases. This CDR3 region has 13 residues. CDR1 is SGHVS and CDR2 is FNYEAQ in the germline V gene. CDR3 sequence reads: CASSILRGGPQHF. DNA of the CDR3: TGTGCCAGCAGCATCCTTAGGGGAGGGCCCCAGCATTTT.

The J gene is TRBJ1-2, the V gene TRBV9; 9 nucleotides line up with TRBD1. J gave up 5 bases and V 2 bases, and 7 bases lay outside the gene matches. The germline V gene has CDR1 SGDLS and CDR2 YYNGEE. This CDR3 contains 15 residues. CDR3 region: CASSVGVGTGYGYTF. DNA for the CDR3: TGTGCCAGCAGCGTGGGAGTTGGGACAGGGTATGGCTACACCTTC.

The chain carries TRBV6-1 and TRBJ1-5; maybe TRBD1 (5 bases). Germline V gene data show CDR1 as MNHNS and CDR2 as SASEGT. This CDR3 is built from 14 residues. V was cut by 2 bases and J by 6 bases, with 11 bases left in between. The CDR3 sequence is CASSELRGSQPQHF. The DNA of the CDR3 is TGTGCCAGCAGTGAATTGAGGGGAAGTCAGCCCCAGCATTTT.

The V gene is TRBV5-1, the J gene TRBJ1-2; D uncertain. V lost 4 bases, J lost 4 bases, and 11 bases lay in between. CDR1 SGHRS and CDR2 YFSETQ come from the germline V gene. The CDR3 has 13 residues. The chain's CDR3 is CASSAAGSYGYTF. CDR3 DNA: TGCGCCAGCAGCGCGGCGGGGTCCTATGGCTACACCTTC. The variable domain in full, with the rest retrieved from reference TRBV5-1 and TRBJ1-2, is KAGVTQTPRYLIKTRGQQVTLSCSPISGHRSVSWYQQTPGQGLQFLFEYFSETQRNKGNFPGRFSGRQFSNSRSEMNVSTLELGDSALYLCASSAAGSYGYTFGSGTRLTVV.

V and J are TRBV7-8 and TRBJ2-7; 9 bases match TRBD1. V was clipped by 8 bases and J by 3 bases; unmatched bases: 14. CDR3 length: 16 residues. Germline V gives CDR1 SGHVS, CDR2 FQNEAQ. The CDR3 region has the DNA TGTGCCAGCCACCGGGACAGGGATGTATATGGCTACGAGCAGTACTTC. Translated: CASHRDRDVYGYEQYF.

V gene TRBV5-4 combines with J gene TRBJ1-4; maybe TRBD1 (6 bases). The CDR3 length is 15 residues. V was trimmed by 0 bases and J by 2 bases, leaving 8 bases between them. Germline loops: CDR1 SGHNT, CDR2 YYREEE (reference sequence). In DNA form, the CDR3 reads TGTGCCAGCAGCTTGGGGGGGGCCACTAATGAAAAACTGTTTTTT. Its translation: CASSLGGATNEKLFF.

This chain connects TRBV6-5 to TRBJ2-3; no clear D. The CDR3 runs to 15 residues. Germline V gives CDR1 MNHEY, CDR2 SVGAGI. Trimming took off 6 bases at V and 2 bases at J, with 15 bases between the two ends. CDR3 DNA sequence: TGTGCCAGCAGCAAAACCTGGACGGACACAGATACGCAGTATTTT. This encodes CASSKTWTDTDTQYF.

The chain carries TRBV4-2 and TRBJ2-5, with D perhaps matching TRBD1 (6 bases). V lost 0 bases, J lost 7 bases, and 12 bases lay in between. Germline V gives CDR1 LGHNA, CDR2 YNFKEQ. The CDR3 is 14 amino acids. CDR3 region: CASSQDMGAGTQYF. The CDR3, as DNA: TGTGCCAGCAGCCAAGATATGGGGGCGGGGACCCAGTACTTC.

This chain links TRBV2 with TRBJ2-5; 8 bases map to TRBD2. With V trimmed by 8 bases and J by 5 bases, 10 bases remained unmatched. CDR1 SNHLY and CDR2 FYNNEI come from the germline V gene. The CDR3 spans 14 residues. CDR3 DNA: TGTGCCAGCGATTACCGGGGGGGCGGTGAGACCCAGTACTTC. Amino acids: CASDYRGGGETQYF.

This rearrangement joins TRBV5-1 to TRBJ1-3; D may be TRBD1 (5 bases). From germline, CDR1 is SGHRS and CDR2 YFSETQ. The CDR3 spans 16 residues. V dropped 1 base and J dropped 0 bases, with 11 bases sitting between them. As DNA, the CDR3 is TGCGCCAGCAGCTTGACAGGCACCATCTCTGGAAACACCATATATTTT. Its protein is CASSLTGTISGNTIYF.

The chain joins TRBV10-3 to TRBJ2-1; 8 nucleotides line up with TRBD2. After removal of 2 bases from V and 4 bases from J, the junction contained 13 bases not matched to a gene. This CDR3 contains 18 residues. Germline CDR1 is ENHRY and CDR2 is SYGVKD. The CDR3 protein is CAISEAEAGVAIYNEQFF. The CDR3 bases are TGTGCCATCAGTGAGGCCGAAGCGGGGGTCGCTATATACAATGAGCAGTTCTTC.

V usage is TRBV6-6 and J usage is TRBJ1-1, with D hard to call. CDR3 length: 13 amino acids. Germline-derived CDR1 and CDR2 are MNHNY and SVGAGI (reference sequence). The V gene lost 6 bases and the J gene lost 5 bases, with 13 bases spanning the gap. CDR3 bases: TGTGCCAGCAGGGACCTCGGCAAAACTGAAGCTTTCTTT. The encoded protein is CASRDLGKTEAFF.

The chain recombines TRBV6-1 with TRBJ2-5; the D gene is possibly TRBD1 (6 bases). Trimming removed 10 bases at V and 0 bases at J, with 12 bases between. CDR1 is MNHNS and CDR2 is SASEGT in the germline V gene. This CDR3 spans 13 amino acids. The CDR3 loop is CATTGTNQETQYF. The CDR3 DNA is TGTGCCACCACCGGGACAAACCAAGAGACCCAGTACTTC.

The V gene is TRBV7-2, the J gene TRBJ2-4; D is tentatively TRBD1 or TRBD2 (6 bases each). Germline loops: CDR1 SGHTA, CDR2 FQGNSA. The CDR3 consists of 17 residues. V was pared by 5 bases and J by 0 bases, with 17 bases between. The CDR3 DNA reads as TGTGCCAGCAGCGGGGGGAGGACAGCCCTAGCCAAAAACATTCAGTACTTC. The encoded protein is CASSGGRTALAKNIQYF.

This clone was counted only a few times. This rearrangement joins TRBV2 to TRBJ1-1; no reliable D call. This CDR3 has 17 residues. Germline loops: CDR1 SNHLY, CDR2 FYNNEI. Trimming cost V 1 base and J 0 bases, with 15 bases left between them. CDR3 sequence: CASSEGLGIFMNTEAFF. DNA for the CDR3: TGTGCCAGCAGTGAAGGACTGGGAATATTCATGAACACTGAAGCTTTCTTT.

Only one count was recorded for this clone. The chain has TRBV30 and TRBJ2-3; the D gene could be TRBD1 or TRBD2 (6 bases each). This CDR3 has 14 amino acids. Trimming took off 5 bases at V and 4 bases at J, with 16 bases between the two ends. Germline CDR1 GTSNPN, CDR2 SVGIG (reference sequence). The CDR3: CAWSPGAIADTQYF. CDR3 bases: TGTGCCTGGTCGCCGGGGGCGATTGCAGATACGCAGTATTTT.

The V and J genes are TRBV2 and TRBJ1-1; TRBD1 matches 9 bases. The V and J ends lost 4 bases and 6 bases, in that order; junction bases with no gene match: 3. Looked up from germline, CDR1 is SNHLY and CDR2 is FYNNEI. CDR3 size: 13 residues. The CDR3 DNA reads TGTGCCAGCAGTGGGGACAGGGTATCTGAAGCTTTCTTT. This encodes CASSGDRVSEAFF.

This chain joins TRBV2 and TRBJ1-2; D is uncertain. Trimming left V 7 bases short and J 4 bases short, with 13 bases between. The CDR3 covers 13 residues. CDR1 is SNHLY, CDR2 FYNNEI, per germline. The CDR3 region is CASNEDRAYGYTF. The CDR3 coding sequence is TGTGCCAGCAACGAGGACCGGGCCTATGGCTACACCTTC.

In the case of this clone: This CDR3 is also generated by other DNA sequences in the sample. The chain links TRBV7-9 to TRBJ1-2; D remains unclear. Trimming shortened V by 5 bases and J by 4 bases, and 8 bases separated the two germline ends. CDR1 is SEHNR and CDR2 is FQNEAQ in the germline V gene (reference sequence). The length of the CDR3 is 12 residues. CDR3 coding DNA: TGTGCCAGCAGCCCCGACACCTATGGCTACACCTTC. This sequence encodes CASSPDTYGYTF.